Below, one T cell receptor beta chain is given with its context. No antigen is known for it. TCRdb redid the calling of the 5' RACE reads with MiXCR, one entry per CDR3 protein. Of around 360,000 distinct CDR3 sequences listed, roughly 10% were seen once; the top ten hold less than 20%. CDR1 and CDR2 (germline): SGDLS, YYNGEE. V lost 6 bases to trimming and J lost 1 base, with 10 bases between them. The CDR3 contains 13 residues. This sample is part of a study of T cells after yellow fever vaccination. Study-wide points: CD4 and CD8 compartments shared a small share of clonotypes. Weaker overall, the secondary response nonetheless peaked faster (day 5 versus 15).

This TCR was recovered from a man aged 18 to 29 who received the YFV17D yellow fever vaccine. The material was PBMCs, obtained on the day of the first yellow fever vaccination. V is TRBV9 and J is TRBJ1-1; D remains unclear. CDR3 in amino acids: CASNPATNTEAFF. The CDR3 DNA sequence: TGTGCCAGCAATCCGGCGACGAACACTGAAGCTTTCTTT.